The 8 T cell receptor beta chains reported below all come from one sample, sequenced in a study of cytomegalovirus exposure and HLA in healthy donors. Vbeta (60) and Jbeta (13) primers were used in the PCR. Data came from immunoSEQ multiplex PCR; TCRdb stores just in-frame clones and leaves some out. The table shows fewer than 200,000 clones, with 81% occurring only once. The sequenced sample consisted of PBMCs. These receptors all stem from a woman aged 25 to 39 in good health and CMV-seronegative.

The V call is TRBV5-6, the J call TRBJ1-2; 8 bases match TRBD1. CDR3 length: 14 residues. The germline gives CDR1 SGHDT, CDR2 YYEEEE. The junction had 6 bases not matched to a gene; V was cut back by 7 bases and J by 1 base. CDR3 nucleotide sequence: TGTGCCAGCGCAATTGACAGGGGTAACTATGGCTACACCTTC. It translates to CASAIDRGNYGYTF.

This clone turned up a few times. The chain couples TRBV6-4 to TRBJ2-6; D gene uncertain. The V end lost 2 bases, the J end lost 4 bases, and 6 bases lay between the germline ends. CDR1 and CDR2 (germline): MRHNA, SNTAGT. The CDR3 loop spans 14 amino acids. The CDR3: CASSDSAGANVLTF. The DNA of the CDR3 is TGTGCCAGCAGTGACAGCGCGGGGGCCAACGTCCTGACTTTC.

This CDR3 is CASSPRGLGYTDTQYF. In DNA, the CDR3 is TGTGCCAGCAGCCCCCGCGGGCTAGGCTACACAGATACGCAGTATTTT. The chain is built from TRBV7-2 and TRBJ2-3, with TRBD2 as a possible D gene (5 bases). Germline lookup yields CDR1 SGHTA and CDR2 FQGNSA. The CDR3 covers 16 residues. V lost 5 bases and J 2 bases, leaving 17 bases between the germline ends. The full variable domain, in which reference TRBV7-2 and TRBJ2-3 provide the parts outside the CDR3, is GAGVSQSPSNKVTEKGKDVELRCDPISGHTALYWYRQSLGQGLEFLIYFQGNSAPDKSGLPSDRFSAERTGGSVSTLTIQRTQQEDSAVYLCASSPRGLGYTDTQYFGPGTRLTVL.

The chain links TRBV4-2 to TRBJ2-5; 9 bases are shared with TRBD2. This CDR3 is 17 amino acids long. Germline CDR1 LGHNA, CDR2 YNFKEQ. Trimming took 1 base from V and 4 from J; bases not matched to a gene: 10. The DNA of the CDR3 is TGTGCCAGCAGCCAAGGAGGATATAGCGGGAGAGGAGAGACCCAGTACTTC. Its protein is CASSQGGYSGRGETQYF.

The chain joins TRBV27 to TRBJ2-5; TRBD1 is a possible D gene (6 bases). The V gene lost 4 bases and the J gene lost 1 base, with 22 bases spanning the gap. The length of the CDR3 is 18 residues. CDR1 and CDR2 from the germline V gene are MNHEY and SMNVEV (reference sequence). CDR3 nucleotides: TGTGCCAGCAGTTGGTGGGGGCCGACAAAAGAACCCCAAGAGACCCAGTACTTC. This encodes CASSWWGPTKEPQETQYF.

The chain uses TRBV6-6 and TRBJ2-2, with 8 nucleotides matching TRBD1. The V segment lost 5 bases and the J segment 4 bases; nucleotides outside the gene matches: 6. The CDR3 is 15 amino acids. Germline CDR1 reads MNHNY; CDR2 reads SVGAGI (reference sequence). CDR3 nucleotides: TGTGCCAGCAGTCCAGGACAGGGAGTCACCGGGGAGCTGTTTTTT. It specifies CASSPGQGVTGELFF.

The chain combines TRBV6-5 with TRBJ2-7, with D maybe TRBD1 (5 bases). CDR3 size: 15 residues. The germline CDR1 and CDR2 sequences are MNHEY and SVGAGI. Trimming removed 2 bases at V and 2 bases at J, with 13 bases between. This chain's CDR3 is CASSYARLGPYEQYF. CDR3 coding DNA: TGTGCCAGCAGTTACGCCCGGTTGGGGCCCTACGAGCAGTACTTC.

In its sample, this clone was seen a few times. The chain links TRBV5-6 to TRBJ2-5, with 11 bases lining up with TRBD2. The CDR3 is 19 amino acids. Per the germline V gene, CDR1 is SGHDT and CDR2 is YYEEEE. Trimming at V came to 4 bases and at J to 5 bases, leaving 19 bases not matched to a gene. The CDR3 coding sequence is TGTGCCAGCAGCGTTTTTCATAGCGGGAGGGCCTTCGACAGCGAGACCCAGTACTTC. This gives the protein CASSVFHSGRAFDSETQYF.